The 10 T cell receptor beta chains in this list originate from one sample, sequenced in a study of blood T cells in healthy people across ages. Primers used in a second PCR of about 7 to 12 cycles were a sample-barcoded 5' primer and a J-beta primer mix. TCRdb fed the 5' RACE reads into MiXCR, producing one record per CDR3 protein. The table records some 1,800,000 distinct CDR3 sequences, about 39% of them present only once. Sample: blood. Receptor source: a human donor in good health.

This clonotype was counted only a few times. The V gene is TRBV5-5, the J gene TRBJ2-3; TRBD2 agrees at 10 bases. CDR1 and CDR2 from the germline V gene are SGHKS and YYEKEE (reference sequence). The CDR3 extends over 17 amino acids. V trimming: 0 bases; J trimming: 3 bases; junction bases outside the gene matches: 7. This CDR3 is CASSLEVERGGTDTQYF. CDR3 bases: TGTGCCAGCAGCTTGGAGGTGGAGCGGGGGGGTACAGATACGCAGTATTTT.

As concerns this clonotype: A much larger clone lies one base from this, so it may be a read error. The rearrangement joins TRBV20-1 to TRBJ2-1, with a possible D match to TRBD1 (5 bases). Germline V CDR1 and CDR2: DFQATT, SNEGSKA (reference sequence). The V and J ends lost 4 bases and 9 bases respectively, with 10 bases between them. This CDR3 spans 11 amino acids. The CDR3 DNA is TGCAGTGCTACCCAGGGTGGTGAGCAGTTCTTC. This sequence encodes CSATQGGEQFF.

V is TRBV11-3 and J is TRBJ2-3, with 8 bases fitting TRBD2. This CDR3 is built from 16 residues. V shed 5 bases, J shed 4 bases, and the junction held 11 bases outside the gene matches. In germline, CDR1 is SGHNT, CDR2 YENEEA. Written as DNA, the CDR3 is TGTGCCAGCAGCGCTGGACTAGCTGACGGAGCAGATACGCAGTATTTT. Translated, it gives CASSAGLADGADTQYF.

J is TRBJ2-1 and V is TRBV6-2 or TRBV6-3, with D perhaps matching TRBD1 (5 bases). Trimming removed 4 bases at V and 5 bases at J, with 12 bases between. Germline lookup yields CDR1 MNHEY and CDR2 SVGEGT. This CDR3 contains 14 residues. In nucleotides, the CDR3 is TGTGCCAGCAGTTCAGGGTTAGGGCACAATGAGCAGTTCTTC. Translated, it gives CASSSGLGHNEQFF.

V and J are TRBV7-9 and TRBJ2-7; D may be TRBD1 (6 bases). V was pared by 3 bases and J by 5 bases, with 17 bases between. CDR1 and CDR2 from the germline V gene are SEHNR and FQNEAQ (reference sequence). The CDR3 runs to 15 residues. The CDR3: CASSFAGQRFNEQYF. In DNA form, the CDR3 reads TGTGCCAGCAGCTTTGCCGGACAGAGGTTTAACGAGCAGTACTTC. Supplemented by reference TRBV7-9 and TRBJ2-7, the full variable domain reads DTGVSQNPRHKITKRGQNVTFRCDPISEHNRLYWYRQTLGQGPEFLTYFQNEAQLEKSRLLSDRFSAERPKGSFSTLEIQRTEQGDSAMYLCASSFAGQRFNEQYFGPGTRLTVT.

V is TRBV7-2 and J is TRBJ2-3; D is unclear. V was clipped by 5 bases and J by 1 base, with 13 bases between them. Germline CDR1 and CDR2: SGHTA and FQGNSA. The CDR3 spans 15 residues. The DNA of the CDR3 is TGTGCCAGCAGCCCCGGCGTTTGGCGCACAGATACGCAGTATTTT. Amino acid sequence: CASSPGVWRTDTQYF.

The chain is built from TRBV20-1 and TRBJ2-5; maybe TRBD2 (6 bases). The CDR3 has 14 amino acids. V gave up 7 bases and J gave up 3 bases, with 18 bases separating them. Looked up from germline, CDR1 is DFQATT and CDR2 is SNEGSKA (reference sequence). Written as DNA, the CDR3 is TGCAGTGTCAGGGAGGACTTACATAAAGAGACCCAGTACTTC. Residues: CSVREDLHKETQYF.

The chain recombines TRBV3-1 with TRBJ1-1; D may be TRBD1 (6 bases). CDR1 and CDR2 from the germline V gene are LGHDT and YNNKEL (reference sequence). Between the trimmed V and J ends, which lost 2 bases and 9 bases, there was a span of 7 bases. The CDR3 covers 11 residues. The CDR3 sequence: CASSQTGQAFF. DNA for the CDR3: TGTGCCAGCAGCCAAACAGGGCAAGCTTTCTTT. The whole variable domain, filled in from reference TRBV3-1 and TRBJ1-1, reads DTAVSQTPKYLVTQMGNDKSIKCEQNLGHDTMYWYKQDSKKFLKIMFSYNNKELIINETVPNRFSPKSPDKAHLNLHINSLELGDSAVYFCASSQTGQAFFGQGTRLTVV.

The chain carries TRBV10-3 and TRBJ1-4; D may be TRBD1 (6 bases). Germline CDR1 reads ENHRY; CDR2 reads SYGVKD. The CDR3 is 14 residues long. V was trimmed by 2 bases and J by 2 bases, leaving 6 bases between them. The DNA for the CDR3 is TGTGCCATCAGTGAGGGGGGCACTAATGAAAAACTGTTTTTT. Its translation is CAISEGGTNEKLFF.

The rearrangement links TRBV12-5 to TRBJ1-1; the D gene is possibly TRBD1 (6 bases). The CDR3 contains 18 residues. V lost 1 base, J lost 1 base, and 19 bases lay in between. Germline CDR1 LGHNT, CDR2 FRNRAP. The CDR3 DNA sequence: TGTGCTAGTGGTTTGGGCCTTGAACGGGGGCCCCAGAACACTGAAGCTTTCTTT. Its protein is CASGLGLERGPQNTEAFF.